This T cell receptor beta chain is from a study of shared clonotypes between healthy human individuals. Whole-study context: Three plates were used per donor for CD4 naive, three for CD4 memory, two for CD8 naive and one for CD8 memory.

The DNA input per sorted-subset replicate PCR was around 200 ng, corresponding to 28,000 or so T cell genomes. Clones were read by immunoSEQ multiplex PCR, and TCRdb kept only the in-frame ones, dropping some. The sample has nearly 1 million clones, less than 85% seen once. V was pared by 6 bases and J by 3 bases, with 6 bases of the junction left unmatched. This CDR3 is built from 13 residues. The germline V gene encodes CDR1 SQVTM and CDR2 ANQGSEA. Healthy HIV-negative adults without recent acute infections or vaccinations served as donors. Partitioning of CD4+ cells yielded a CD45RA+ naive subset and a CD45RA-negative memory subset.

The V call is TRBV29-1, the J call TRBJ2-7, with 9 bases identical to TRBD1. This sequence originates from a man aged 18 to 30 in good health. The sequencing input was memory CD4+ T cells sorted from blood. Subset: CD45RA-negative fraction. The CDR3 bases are TGCAGCGTCATTGGGGGACAGGGCTACGAGCAGTACTTC. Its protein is CSVIGGQGYEQYF.